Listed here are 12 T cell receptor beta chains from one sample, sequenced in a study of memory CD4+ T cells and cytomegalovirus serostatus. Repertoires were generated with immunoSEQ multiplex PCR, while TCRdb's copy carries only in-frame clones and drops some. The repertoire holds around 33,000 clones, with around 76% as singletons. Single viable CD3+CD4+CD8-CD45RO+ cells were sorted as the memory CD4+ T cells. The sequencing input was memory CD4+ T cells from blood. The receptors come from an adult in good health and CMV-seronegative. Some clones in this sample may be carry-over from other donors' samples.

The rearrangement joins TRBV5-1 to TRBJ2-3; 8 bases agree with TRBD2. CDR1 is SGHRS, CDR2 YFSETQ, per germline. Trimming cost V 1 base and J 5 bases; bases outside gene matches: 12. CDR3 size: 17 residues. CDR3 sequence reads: CASSLSYPGGGLDTQYF. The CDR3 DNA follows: TGCGCCAGCAGCTTGAGCTACCCGGGCGGGGGGTTAGATACGCAGTATTTT.

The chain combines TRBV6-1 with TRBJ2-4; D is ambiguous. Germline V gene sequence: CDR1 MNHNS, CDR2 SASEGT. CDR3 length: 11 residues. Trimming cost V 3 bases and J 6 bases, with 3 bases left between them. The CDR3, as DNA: TGTGCCAGCAGTGACAGAAACATTCAGTACTTC. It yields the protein CASSDRNIQYF.

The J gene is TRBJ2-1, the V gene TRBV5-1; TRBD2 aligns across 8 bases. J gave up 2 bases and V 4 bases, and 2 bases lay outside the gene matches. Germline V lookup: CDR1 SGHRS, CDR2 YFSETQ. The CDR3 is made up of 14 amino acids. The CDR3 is CASSTSGPYNEQFF. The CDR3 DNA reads TGCGCCAGCAGCACTAGCGGCCCCTACAATGAGCAGTTCTTC.

The CDR3 reads CASSQEFQQYF. The DNA of the CDR3 is TGTGCCAGCAGCCAAGAGTTTCAGCAGTACTTC. The chain links TRBV14 to TRBJ2-7, with D hard to call. This CDR3 comprises 11 residues. Germline CDR1 SGHDN, CDR2 FVKESK. The V and J ends lost 0 bases and 8 bases respectively, with 5 bases between them. Complete variable domain (other parts from reference TRBV14 and TRBJ2-7): EAGVTQFPSHSVIEKGQTVTLRCDPISGHDNLYWYRRVMGKEIKFLLHFVKESKQDESGMPNNRFLAERTGGTYSTLKVQPAELEDSGVYFCASSQEFQQYFGPGTRLTVT.

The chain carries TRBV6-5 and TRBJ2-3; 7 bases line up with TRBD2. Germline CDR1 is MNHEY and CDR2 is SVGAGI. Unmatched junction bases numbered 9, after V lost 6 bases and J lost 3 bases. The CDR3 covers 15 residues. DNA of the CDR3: TGTGCCAGCAGACGACCGGGACTAATGACAGATACGCAGTATTTT. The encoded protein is CASRRPGLMTDTQYF.

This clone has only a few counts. CDR3 sequence reads: CASSPRRTSGGTRQETQYF. The DNA of the CDR3 is TGTGCCAGCTCACCACGTCGAACTAGCGGGGGGACCCGCCAAGAGACCCAGTACTTC. The V gene is TRBV18, the J gene TRBJ2-5; TRBD2 agrees at 12 bases. The CDR3 has 19 amino acids. Losses at the gene ends were 1 base for V and 1 base for J; bases not matched to a gene: 10. In germline, CDR1 is KGHSH, CDR2 LQKENI.

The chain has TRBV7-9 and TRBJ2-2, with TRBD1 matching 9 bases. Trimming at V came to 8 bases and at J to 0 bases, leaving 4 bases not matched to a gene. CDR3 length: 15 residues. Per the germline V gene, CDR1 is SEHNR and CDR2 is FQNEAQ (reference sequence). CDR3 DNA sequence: TGTGCCAGCGGTCGGACAGGGGCGAACACCGGGGAGCTGTTTTTT. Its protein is CASGRTGANTGELFF.

CDR3 loop: CASSIQQNEKLFF. CDR3 DNA: TGTGCCAGTAGTATCCAGCAGAATGAAAAACTGTTTTTT. J is TRBJ1-4 and V is TRBV19; D is unclear. The CDR3 has 13 amino acids. Germline loops: CDR1 LNHDA, CDR2 SQIVND (reference sequence). The V gene lost 3 bases and the J gene lost 5 bases, with 7 bases spanning the gap.

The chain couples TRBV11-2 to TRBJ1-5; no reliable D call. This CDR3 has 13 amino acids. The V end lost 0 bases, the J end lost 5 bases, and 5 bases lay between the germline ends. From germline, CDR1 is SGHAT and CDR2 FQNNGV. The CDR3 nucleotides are TGTGCCAGCAGCTTAGATGGATATCAGCCCCAGCATTTT. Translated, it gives CASSLDGYQPQHF.

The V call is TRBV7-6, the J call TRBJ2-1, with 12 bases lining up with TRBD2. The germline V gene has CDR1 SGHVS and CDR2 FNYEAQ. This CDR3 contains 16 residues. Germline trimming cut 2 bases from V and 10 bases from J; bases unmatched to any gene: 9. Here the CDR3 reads CASSLRASGGAEEQFF. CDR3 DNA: TGTGCCAGCAGCTTAAGGGCTAGCGGGGGGGCGGAAGAGCAGTTCTTC. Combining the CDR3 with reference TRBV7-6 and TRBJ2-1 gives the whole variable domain GAGVSQSPRYKVTKRGQDVALRCDPISGHVSLYWYRQALGQGPEFLTYFNYEAQQDKSGLPNDRFSAERPEGSISTLTIQRTEQRDSAMYRCASSLRASGGAEEQFFGPGTRLTVL.

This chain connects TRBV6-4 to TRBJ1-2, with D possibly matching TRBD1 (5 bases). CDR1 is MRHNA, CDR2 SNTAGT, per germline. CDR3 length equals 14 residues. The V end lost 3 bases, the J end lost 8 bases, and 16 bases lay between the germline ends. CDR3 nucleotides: TGTGCCAGCAGTGAATTCTACGGGGGAGGGGGCTACACCTTC. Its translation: CASSEFYGGGGYTF.

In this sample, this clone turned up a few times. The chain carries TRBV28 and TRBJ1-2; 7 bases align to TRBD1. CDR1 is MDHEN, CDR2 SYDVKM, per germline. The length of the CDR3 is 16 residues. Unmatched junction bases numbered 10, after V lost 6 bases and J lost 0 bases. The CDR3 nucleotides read TGTGCCAGCAGCCCGAATGGACAGGAGGCTAACTATGGCTACACCTTC. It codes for CASSPNGQEANYGYTF.